Presented here are 17 T cell receptor beta chains from one specimen sequenced in a study of Ad26.COV2.S vaccination and SARS-CoV-2 variants. As for treatment: some 20 received Ad26.COV2.S at low or high dose, single or two shots; 5 received placebo; per-sample allocation not given. Collection of samples fell on day 63 after the first vaccine or placebo injection. Profiling relied on immunoSEQ multiplex PCR, and the TCRdb table lists in-frame clones only, not all of them. The sample has some 250,000 clones; 70% to 90% are singletons. This specimen consisted of peripheral blood, obtained in a trial of Ad26.COV2.S vaccine versus placebo. All receptors derive from a person between 18 and 65 years old who received the Ad26.COV2.S COVID-19 vaccine or a placebo.

The chain joins TRBV7-9 to TRBJ1-1; 7 bases are a match to TRBD1. The CDR3 is 14 amino acids. V was clipped by 5 bases and J by 1 base; unmatched bases: 4. CDR1 is SEHNR and CDR2 is FQNEAQ in the germline V gene (reference sequence). The CDR3 reads CASSPGQWNTEAFF. As DNA, the CDR3 is TGTGCCAGCAGCCCGGGACAGTGGAACACTGAAGCTTTCTTT.

In its sample, this clone was seen once. The chain links TRBV10-3 to TRBJ1-1; D is undetermined. The germline V gene encodes CDR1 ENHRY and CDR2 SYGVKD. The CDR3 length is 15 residues. The ends were cut back, 4 bases at V and 6 bases at J, with 18 bases in the middle. Written as DNA, the CDR3 is TGTGCCATCAGTGGGGTGCTTTCGGGTTCGGCTGAAGCTTTCTTT. Translation: CAISGVLSGSAEAFF.

The V and J genes are TRBV24-1 and TRBJ1-2; no clear D. Looked up from germline, CDR1 is KGHDR and CDR2 is SFDVKD. There are 14 residues in the CDR3. V was clipped by 3 bases and J by 3 bases, with 10 bases between them. CDR3 nucleotides: TGTGCCACCAGTGATCCTCAGGCCTACTATGGCTACACCTTC. Translated, it gives CATSDPQAYYGYTF.

The chain employs TRBV5-4 and TRBJ2-2; the D is unclear. The germline CDR1 and CDR2 sequences are SGHNT and YYREEE (reference sequence). CDR3 length equals 16 residues. V lost 5 bases and J 7 bases, leaving 21 bases between the germline ends. The CDR3 loop reads CASSTVQGPWGGELFF. The CDR3 nucleotides read TGTGCCAGCAGTACCGTACAAGGGCCGTGGGGCGGGGAGCTGTTTTTT.

The V and J genes are TRBV5-1 and TRBJ1-3, with D possibly TRBD1 on 6 matching bases. V shed 3 bases and J shed 0 bases, with 10 bases lying between them. The CDR3 has 15 amino acids. Germline CDR1 and CDR2: SGHRS and YFSETQ. This chain's CDR3 is CASSWTQGSGNTIYF. The CDR3 coding sequence is TGCGCCAGCAGCTGGACACAGGGCTCTGGAAACACCATATATTTT.

J is TRBJ2-5 and V is TRBV18; 9 bases match TRBD2. The V segment lost 3 bases and the J segment 2 bases; nucleotides outside the gene matches: 4. The CDR3 runs to 15 residues. CDR1 is KGHSH and CDR2 is LQKENI in the germline V gene. The CDR3 DNA follows: TGTGCCAGCTCACCTGTAGCGGGGGCGCAAGAGACCCAGTACTTC. Its translation is CASSPVAGAQETQYF. Using reference TRBV18 and TRBJ2-5 for the parts outside the CDR3, the full variable domain is NAGVMQNPRHLVRRRGQEARLRCSPMKGHSHVYWYRQLPEEGLKFMVYLQKENIIDESGMPKERFSAEFPKEGPSILRIQQVVRGDSAAYFCASSPVAGAQETQYFGPGTRLLVL.

About this clone: This CDR3 is also generated by other DNA sequences in the sample. V and J are TRBV6-5 and TRBJ1-4; 10 bases line up with TRBD1. With V trimmed by 6 bases and J by 2 bases, 3 bases remained unmatched. The CDR3 length is 15 residues. The germline gives CDR1 MNHEY, CDR2 SVGAGI. The CDR3 is CASSRQGATNEKLFF. As DNA, the CDR3 is TGTGCCAGCAGCCGACAGGGGGCGACTAATGAAAAACTGTTTTTT.

This sequence joins TRBV27 and TRBJ2-5; D possibly uses TRBD1 or TRBD2 (6 bases each). The germline gives CDR1 MNHEY, CDR2 SMNVEV (reference sequence). Trimming stripped 8 bases from V and 7 bases from J, with 17 bases between. This CDR3 has 13 residues. The CDR3 DNA sequence: TGTGCCAGCGCTATGGGGGGCTTAGGGACCCAGTACTTC. This translates into CASAMGGLGTQYF.

The chain joins TRBV6-5 to TRBJ2-3, with 8 bases identical to TRBD2. The germline CDR1 and CDR2 sequences are MNHEY and SVGAGI. J was trimmed by 3 bases and V by 0 bases; bases with no gene match: 5. CDR3 length: 16 amino acids. CDR3 in amino acids: CASSYSTGGTTDTQYF. The CDR3 bases are TGTGCCAGCAGTTACTCGACGGGGGGGACGACAGATACGCAGTATTTT.

This clone occurred a few times. This chain joins TRBV10-1 and TRBJ1-6; no firm D call. The V and J ends lost 0 bases and 7 bases respectively, with 7 bases between them. The CDR3 spans 14 residues. Germline V gene data show CDR1 as WNHNN and CDR2 as SYGVQD (reference sequence). CDR3 amino acids: CASSESPSNSPLHF. CDR3 nucleotide sequence: TGCGCCAGCAGTGAGTCCCCGTCGAATTCACCCCTCCACTTT.

V usage is TRBV18 and J usage is TRBJ2-7; D call uncertain. The germline V and J ends were trimmed by 1 base and 3 bases, with 7 bases remaining between them. Germline-derived CDR1 and CDR2 are KGHSH and LQKENI. The CDR3 is 13 residues long. The chain's CDR3 is CASSPQGHYEQYF. The CDR3 DNA sequence: TGTGCCAGCTCACCACAGGGTCACTACGAGCAGTACTTC.

The V gene is TRBV28, the J gene TRBJ2-5, with D perhaps TRBD1 or TRBD2 (6 bases each). The germline CDR1 and CDR2 sequences are MDHEN and SYDVKM. The CDR3 length is 21 residues. V dropped 4 bases and J dropped 1 base, with 31 bases sitting between them. DNA of the CDR3: TGTGCCAGCAGTTGGCCGGGGGCTAGAGCGCGACGTACCGGCTTCCAAGAGACCCAGTACTTC. It encodes CASSWPGARARRTGFQETQYF.

The chain links TRBV5-1 to TRBJ2-7, with D perhaps TRBD2 (5 bases). In germline, CDR1 is SGHRS, CDR2 YFSETQ. V was trimmed by 4 bases and J by 0 bases, leaving 11 bases between them. This CDR3 spans 14 amino acids. Written as DNA, the CDR3 is TGCGCCAGCAGCCCACTAGGGTTCTCCTACGAGCAGTACTTC. Translating gives CASSPLGFSYEQYF.

This chain joins TRBV28 and TRBJ2-1; 7 bases align to TRBD1. The CDR3 loop spans 15 amino acids. V trimming: 2 bases; J trimming: 9 bases; junction bases outside the gene matches: 10. From germline, CDR1 is MDHEN and CDR2 SYDVKM. The CDR3 DNA sequence: TGTGCCAGCAGTTTAGGTGACAGGGAATCGGGTGAGCAGTTCTTC. Residues: CASSLGDRESGEQFF.

This clone occurred a few times. The chain is built from TRBV5-1 and TRBJ2-3; D unclear. V was trimmed by 4 bases and J by 0 bases, leaving 6 bases between them. The CDR3 has 13 residues. CDR1 and CDR2 from the germline V gene are SGHRS and YFSETQ. The CDR3 DNA reads TGCGCCAGCAGCAACCCCAGCACAGATACGCAGTATTTT. Protein product: CASSNPSTDTQYF.

This clone was observed a handful of times. The V gene is TRBV5-4, the J gene TRBJ1-1; no clear D. This CDR3 comprises 12 residues. The germline gives CDR1 SGHNT, CDR2 YYREEE (reference sequence). The ends were cut back, 0 bases at V and 2 bases at J, with 2 bases in the middle. The chain's CDR3 is CASSLDNTEAFF. The CDR3 DNA is TGTGCCAGCAGCTTGGATAACACTGAAGCTTTCTTT.

The chain carries TRBV19 and TRBJ2-7; 7 bases line up with TRBD1. CDR1 is LNHDA and CDR2 is SQIVND in the germline V gene (reference sequence). This CDR3 has 14 amino acids. The junction had 8 bases not matched to a gene; V was cut back by 5 bases and J by 4 bases. In DNA, the CDR3 is TGTGCCAGTAGTTCGACAGGGTCAGCGTACGAGCAGTACTTC. Its translation is CASSSTGSAYEQYF.